This T cell receptor (beta chain) was captured in a study of cytomegalovirus exposure and HLA in healthy donors. PCR employed 60 Vbeta and 13 Jbeta primers. Here immunoSEQ multiplex PCR was the method, and the copy in TCRdb shows in-frame clones only, minus some. Here the sample spans about 140,000 clones, 70% to 85% being singletons. V was clipped by 1 base and J by 5 bases, with 14 bases between them. CDR1 and CDR2 (germline): ENHRY, SYGVKD. CDR3 size: 15 residues. The TCR sequence derives from a man aged 35 to 55 in good health and CMV-seronegative. The sample taken for sequencing was PBMCs. This rearrangement joins TRBV10-3 to TRBJ1-1; D is unclear. The CDR3 nucleotides are TGTGCCATCAGTGAGTATTGGGCAGAAATTACTGAAGCTTTCTTT. It codes for CAISEYWAEITEAFF.